Detailed here is one T cell receptor beta chain. Its specificity is unknown. This record comes from a study of shared clonotypes between healthy human individuals. Each subset's genomic DNA was shared equally among a number of immunoSEQ plates. Only in-frame clones appear in the TCRdb table, and some are missing; sequencing was by immunoSEQ multiplex PCR. The data hold about 100,000 clones, with 67% observed a single time. General study points: Lower generation probabilities were found for non-shared clonotypes than for those shared by all four donors. Shared clonotypes: approximately 5% naive CD4, approximately 3.4% naive CD8, less than 2.5% memory CD4, 0.4% to 0.45% memory CD8. At large depth, rarefaction still showed sorted-subset sequencing to be incomplete.

This receptor was obtained from a woman aged 25 to 39 in good health. The sequenced sample consisted of memory CD8+ T cells sorted from blood. The sample's subset: CD45RO+ cells pooled with CCR7-negative TemRA cells.

The CDR3 nucleotides are TGTGCCAGCAGTTTTCCGGGACAGGGGGCAGCGAGCAATCAGCCCCAGCATTTT. Its protein is CASSFPGQGAASNQPQHF. The V call is TRBV28, the J call TRBJ1-5; 12 bases fit TRBD1. CDR3 length equals 18 residues. The ends lost 3 bases at V and 1 base at J; junction bases unmatched: 7. The germline V gene encodes CDR1 MDHEN and CDR2 SYDVKM.